This T cell receptor beta chain was recorded in a study of T cells in Graves' hyperthyroidism and ophthalmopathy. Study-level findings and limits: Blood shared most expanded thyroid clonotypes above 0.001. Stable hyperthyroidism was told apart from ophthalmopathy by a model built on 13 V-J features. For ophthalmopathy, model prediction preceded onset by a median approximately 6 months.

Uncontrolled infection, other autoimmune disease, pregnancy and lactation each barred patients from inclusion. RNA transcripts were the template for amplifying TCR beta CDR3 regions. HTBI primers drove first-round RT-PCR of the TCR CDR3. TCRdb ran MiXCR on the multiplex PCR reads and lists one entry per CDR3 protein. In the table there are about 570,000 distinct CDR3 sequences, roughly 46% of which are singletons. About this clonotype: Antigen: not known.

This CDR3 spans 15 amino acids. V was pared by 8 bases and J by 2 bases, with 13 bases of the junction left unmatched. Germline V gives CDR1 DFQATT, CDR2 SNEGSKA (reference sequence). This TCR derives from an adult woman with Graves' disease, either hyperthyroidism or ophthalmopathy (not recorded which). Sequencing was performed on peripheral blood or thyroid tissue (not recorded which). The rearrangement joins TRBV20-1 to TRBJ1-2; 8 bases line up with TRBD1. This chain's CDR3 is CSPLPPRTGNYGYTF. As DNA, the CDR3 is TGCAGTCCGCTCCCCCCCCGGACAGGGAACTATGGCTACACCTTC.